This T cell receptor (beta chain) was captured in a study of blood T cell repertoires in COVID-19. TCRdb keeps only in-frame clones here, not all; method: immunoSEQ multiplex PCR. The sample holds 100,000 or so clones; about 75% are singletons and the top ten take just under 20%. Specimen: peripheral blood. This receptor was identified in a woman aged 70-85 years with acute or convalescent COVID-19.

The CDR3 reads CASSFRTGSYNEQFF. In nucleotides, the CDR3 is TGCGCCAGCAGCTTTCGGACAGGGAGTTACAATGAGCAGTTCTTC. The chain combines TRBV5-1 with TRBJ2-1; 8 bases are a match to TRBD1. Per the germline V gene, CDR1 is SGHRS and CDR2 is YFSETQ. The CDR3 extends over 15 amino acids. Trimming cost V 2 bases and J 4 bases; bases outside gene matches: 5.